Shown below are 9 T cell receptor beta chains from a single sample sequenced in a study of cytomegalovirus exposure and HLA in healthy donors. With 60 Vbeta and 13 Jbeta primers, the PCR was carried out. Clones were sequenced by immunoSEQ multiplex PCR, and TCRdb holds only the in-frame ones, with some missing. Its table lists around 70,000 clones. The source material was PBMCs. Every receptor here comes from a female donor in good health and CMV-seropositive.

The rearrangement uses TRBV4-2 and TRBJ2-7; TRBD2 matches 8 bases. Unmatched junction bases numbered 8, after V lost 2 bases and J lost 5 bases. Germline lookup yields CDR1 LGHNA and CDR2 YNFKEQ. The CDR3 covers 15 residues. Here the CDR3 reads CASSQLVSGVDEQYF. The CDR3 DNA follows: TGTGCCAGCAGCCAATTGGTTAGCGGGGTTGACGAGCAGTACTTC.

V gene TRBV5-1 combines with J gene TRBJ2-2; perhaps TRBD1 as D (6 bases). The length of the CDR3 is 15 residues. CDR1 SGHRS and CDR2 YFSETQ come from the germline V gene. The V end lost 1 base, the J end lost 0 bases, and 7 bases lay between the germline ends. CDR3: CASSLPGANTGELFF. CDR3 DNA sequence: TGCGCCAGCAGCTTGCCAGGGGCGAACACCGGGGAGCTGTTTTTT.

V usage is TRBV27 and J usage is TRBJ2-3, with 14 bases fitting TRBD2. Trimming cost V 6 bases and J 0 bases; bases outside gene matches: 5. This CDR3 spans 17 amino acids. Germline V CDR1 and CDR2: MNHEY, SMNVEV (reference sequence). As DNA, the CDR3 is TGTGCCAGCAGCCGGACTAGCGGGAGGATGAGCACAGATACGCAGTATTTT. Residues: CASSRTSGRMSTDTQYF.

The rearrangement joins TRBV6-5 to TRBJ2-7; TRBD1 might be the D (5 bases). Trimming took off 0 bases at V and 3 bases at J, with 9 bases between the two ends. Germline-derived CDR1 and CDR2 are MNHEY and SVGAGI. The CDR3 is 14 amino acids. The CDR3 sequence: CASSYSDRYYEQYF. The CDR3 nucleotides are TGTGCCAGCAGTTACTCTGACAGATACTACGAGCAGTACTTC.

J is TRBJ1-2 and V is TRBV30, with a tentative D call TRBD1 (6 bases). Looked up from germline, CDR1 is GTSNPN and CDR2 is SVGIG (reference sequence). The CDR3 is 16 residues long. Trimming took off 2 bases at V and 0 bases at J, with 16 bases between the two ends. The CDR3 DNA is TGTGCCTGGAGTCCCTCCGACAGGCGAGCTAACTATGGCTACACCTTC. Translation gives CAWSPSDRRANYGYTF.

The chain carries TRBV9 and TRBJ2-3; 11 nucleotides line up with TRBD2. The junction had 1 base not matched to a gene; V was cut back by 0 bases and J by 4 bases. CDR1 SGDLS and CDR2 YYNGEE come from the germline V gene. The CDR3 sequence is 15 residues long. The CDR3 sequence: CASSVGLAGPDTQYF. CDR3 sequence (DNA): TGTGCCAGCAGCGTAGGACTAGCGGGGCCAGATACGCAGTATTTT.

This chain links TRBV7-6 with TRBJ1-2; D unclear. The germline gives CDR1 SGHVS, CDR2 FNYEAQ. The CDR3 contains 15 residues. The V end lost 1 base, the J end lost 4 bases, and 13 bases lay between the germline ends. CDR3 coding DNA: TGTGCCAGCAGCTTAGAGGCCGGGAGCCGCTATGGCTACACCTTC. Protein: CASSLEAGSRYGYTF.

The chain joins TRBV18 to TRBJ1-3; D not certain. CDR3 length equals 15 residues. V was trimmed by 2 bases and J by 0 bases, leaving 8 bases between them. Looked up from germline, CDR1 is KGHSH and CDR2 is LQKENI. CDR3 amino acids: CASSPVSSSGNTIYF. The CDR3 DNA reads TGTGCCAGCTCACCAGTTTCGAGCTCTGGAAACACCATATATTTT.

The J gene is TRBJ1-1, the V gene TRBV9; D might be TRBD1 (6 bases). Trimming took off 2 bases at V and 0 bases at J, with 11 bases between the two ends. CDR3 size: 15 residues. The germline V gene has CDR1 SGDLS and CDR2 YYNGEE. CDR3 sequence: CASSVQGQMNTEAFF. The CDR3 DNA is TGTGCCAGCAGCGTTCAGGGGCAAATGAACACTGAAGCTTTCTTT. The whole variable domain, filled in from reference TRBV9 and TRBJ1-1, reads DSGVTQTPKHLITATGQRVTLRCSPRSGDLSVYWYQQSLDQGLQFLIQYYNGEERAKGNILERFSAQQFPDLHSELNLSSLELGDSALYFCASSVQGQMNTEAFFGQGTRLTVV.